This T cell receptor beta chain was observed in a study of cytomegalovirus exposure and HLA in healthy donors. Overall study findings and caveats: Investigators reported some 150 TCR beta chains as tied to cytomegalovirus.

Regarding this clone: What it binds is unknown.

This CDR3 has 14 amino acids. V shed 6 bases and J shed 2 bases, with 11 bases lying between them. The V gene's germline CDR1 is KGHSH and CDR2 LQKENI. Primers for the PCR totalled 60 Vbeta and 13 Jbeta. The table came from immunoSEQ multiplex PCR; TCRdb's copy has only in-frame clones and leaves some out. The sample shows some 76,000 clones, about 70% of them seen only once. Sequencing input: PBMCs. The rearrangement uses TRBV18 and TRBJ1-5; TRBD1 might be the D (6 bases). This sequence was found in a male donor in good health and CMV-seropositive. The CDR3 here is CASSSGQRNQPQHF. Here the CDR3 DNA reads TGTGCCAGCTCGTCGGGACAACGCAATCAGCCCCAGCATTTT.